Given below is one TCR beta chain in context. The clone's antigen remains unknown. Base qualities were left out, and no much larger clone turns up one base away. The sample originates from a study of PD-L1 blockade in urothelial cancer (dated by TCRdb to 2015 to 2018). As for the study more broadly: All patients started therapy in the mid-2010s and received atezolizumab 1,200 mg intravenously every 3 weeks. About 90% of the roughly 29 patients were identified as males with urothelial cancer of bladder origin, and a prior smoking history was reported by 18 of 29 patients. An ECOG performance status of 0 or 1 was recorded for the patients, and 0 to 3 prior chemotherapy regimens had been received by the patients. Blood samples were analyzed at two time points: 3 weeks after treatment start (second dose) and 6 weeks after treatment start. Blood samples gave median yields of about 140,000 T cells and some 84,000 unique TCRs, along with a median clonality of roughly 0.08. Somatic, immune and clinical correlates of response to PD-L1 blockade with atezolizumab in urothelial cancer were the focus of an exploratory multi-omic analysis. Pretreatment tumor samples and matched peripheral blood, collected serially before and after atezolizumab treatment, underwent TCR sequencing. Durable clinical benefit was defined as a progression-free survival longer than 6 months, and TCR features were additionally tested against progression-free survival and overall survival. Whole exome sequencing and RNA sequencing of pretreatment tumors were performed alongside TCR sequencing in the same patients. Durable clinical benefit was achieved by nine patients and was not achieved by 20 patients. Pretreatment blood TCR-seq was available for fewer than 30 patients, at least one posttreatment blood collection was obtained for 25 or so patients, and tumor TCR-seq was available for 25 or so patients. Overall results and qualifications from the work: A pretreatment peripheral blood TCR clonality below the median was linked to improved progression-free and overall survival. Patients with durable benefit showed greater expansion of tumor-associated TCR clones in peripheral blood 3 weeks after starting treatment (n ≈ 20, p = 0.022). Because the sample size was small (n of about 27) and many exploratory analyses were performed, the results are intended to be hypothesis-generating.

This specimen's time point label, per the study, means: peripheral blood 6 weeks after treatment start. A cohort of about 30 patients with locally advanced or metastatic urothelial carcinoma, treated at Memorial Sloan Kettering on a trial protocol, was included. Peripheral blood mononuclear cells were collected pretreatment and during treatment, with between 1 and 8 total time points obtained per patient. The Qiagen DNeasy Blood extraction kit was used to purify genomic DNA from total PBMCs and tumor samples. Collected pretreatment and during treatment, PBMCs were isolated and stored as previously described. The CDR3 holds 11 amino acids from the cysteine to the phenylalanine. Here the CDR3 DNA is all that survives: 33 bases in frame from base 1. From a lookup of the germline V gene (reference sequence), CDR1 and CDR2 are GTSNPN and SVGIG. Cut back by 3 bases and 6 bases, the V and J ends lie 8 bases apart.

Synthetic TCR analog templates were spiked into each PCR so that absolute template abundance could be estimated from read counts. The immunoSEQ assay used bias-controlled V and J gene primers to amplify TCRbeta CDR3 regions from genomic DNA. Rearranged TCRbeta segments were sequenced at approximately 20X coverage. Regarding the original processing steps: Clustering was used to correct sequencing errors, and CDR3s were annotated against IMGT to assign V, D and J genes. Downstream analyses used only productive TCRbeta rearrangements and left out out-of-frame or stop-codon sequences. To compute clonality, Shannon entropy was normalized by the log of the number of unique productive sequences and then subtracted from one. Fisher's exact test with Benjamini-Hochberg correction, using a cutoff of adjusted p below 0.01, was how clones that differed between time points or between blood and tumor were identified. TCRdb's version of the immuneACCESS table is confined to in-frame rearrangements and falls short of the full clone set. An unresolved V gene accounts for under half of the shortfall where checked; the remainder is of unknown origin. D and trimming were read from the DNA, whereas the V and J calls and clone size are those reported in that table. Counted in this sample were about 45,000 clones; approximately 78% of them appeared once. The ten largest clones capture around 13% of the sample.

The TCR comes from a man aged 55 to 70 with urothelial cancer. The chain joins TRBV30 to TRBJ1-2; a weak D assignment points to TRBD1 (5 bases agree). This material consisted of PBMCs, taken around atezolizumab (anti-PD-L1) treatment. DNA sequence: TGTGCCTGGAGGGGGCAGCATGGCTACACCTTC. Its product reads: CAWRGQHGYTF.